The clone carrying this TCR beta chain has just a few counts. Antigen: not known. TCRdb itself ran the reads through MiXCR, one entry per CDR3 protein. The repertoire consists of fewer than 250,000 distinct CDR3 sequences, with 12% occurring once and the leading ten covering 1.6%. The data are from a study of T cell repertoires in cytomegalovirus infection. Findings and caveats of the study: Identification of carriers of CMV plus the relevant HLA was performed using cumulative public TCR beta family frequency. HLA-C-restricted CMV-specific TCR beta clonotypes were dominant in the ex vivo response.

Germline V gene data show CDR1 as MNHNY and CDR2 as SVGAGI (reference sequence). The CDR3 is 13 residues long. Trimming removed 6 bases from V and 7 bases from J, with 15 bases in between. Sequenced input: PBMCs. The chain has TRBV6-6 and TRBJ2-5; D is uncertain. The clonotype originates from a human donor in good health (CMV status not recorded). Some clones in this sample may be carry-over from other donors' samples. The chain's CDR3 is CASRSSRPPTQYF. The CDR3 region has the DNA TGTGCCAGCAGGTCCTCCAGGCCCCCGACCCAGTACTTC.